This record looks at one T cell receptor (beta chain) sequence and its context. This record comes from a study of blood T cell repertoires in COVID-19. CDR3 length: 16 residues. Germline loops: CDR1 MNHNY, CDR2 SVGAGI (reference sequence). Trimming took 7 bases from V and 3 from J, leaving 16 bases between them. The data were produced by immunoSEQ multiplex PCR, yet TCRdb's version contains in-frame clones alone and is incomplete. The sample lists some 330,000 clones; approximately 89% were seen once. The source is a woman in her 30s with COVID-19, enrolled during active disease. V gene TRBV6-6 combines with J gene TRBJ2-6, with D possibly being TRBD2 (5 bases). Sequencing was performed on peripheral blood. The CDR3 nucleotides read TGTGCCAGCACTGGTCTCCGGGGAGATGGGGCCAACGTCCTGACTTTC. Translating gives CASTGLRGDGANVLTF.